This T cell receptor beta chain was obtained from a study of blood T cell repertoires in COVID-19. Overall study: COVID-19 samples collected from the United States, Italy and Spain covered acute and convalescent phases.

Libraries were prepared by immunoSEQ multiplex PCR; TCRdb keeps only in-frame clonotypes and omits some of them. The sample consists of a few hundred thousand clones, approximately 85% of them appearing once. With 2 bases removed from V and 5 bases from J, the gap between germline ends came to 11 bases. CDR1 LNHDA and CDR2 SQIVND come from the germline V gene (reference sequence). The CDR3 consists of 14 residues. Specimen: peripheral blood. The chain uses TRBV19 and TRBJ2-3; TRBD1 is a possible D gene (5 bases). This receptor was identified in a human donor in a cohort sampled during active COVID-19. The CDR3 coding sequence is TGTGCCAGTAGTATACAGGGTCCAGGAGATACGCAGTATTTT. Its protein is CASSIQGPGDTQYF. Full variable domain (remainder filled in from reference TRBV19 and TRBJ2-3): DGGITQSPKYLFRKEGQNVTLSCEQNLNHDAMYWYRQDPGQGLRLIYYSQIVNDFQKGDIAEGYSVSREKKESFPLTVTSAQKNPTAFYLCASSIQGPGDTQYFGPGTRLTVL.